The 2 T cell receptor beta chains below were found in one sample sequenced in a study of T cells after yellow fever vaccination. MiXCR was run by TCRdb on the 5' RACE reads, yielding one entry per CDR3 protein. Of around 360,000 distinct CDR3 sequences in the sample, approximately 10% are singletons; the top ten hold more than 15%. Sequencing used PBMCs, obtained on the day of the first yellow fever vaccination. These receptors all come from a man between 18 and 29 years old who received the YFV17D yellow fever vaccine.

This clonotype has a count of ten or more. This chain joins TRBV5-1 and TRBJ2-1; 8 bases align to TRBD2. After removal of 8 bases from V and 6 bases from J, the junction contained 10 bases not matched to a gene. From germline, CDR1 is SGHRS and CDR2 YFSETQ. The CDR3 contains 14 residues. The CDR3, as DNA: TGCGCCAGAGGTCCGGGACTAGTCTCCAATGAGCAGTTCTTC. Translated: CARGPGLVSNEQFF. The full variable domain, rest sourced from reference TRBV5-1 and TRBJ2-1, is KAGVTQTPRYLIKTRGQQVTLSCSPISGHRSVSWYQQTPGQGLQFLFEYFSETQRNKGNFPGRFSGRQFSNSRSEMNVSTLELGDSALYLCARGPGLVSNEQFFGPGTRLTVL.

This clonotype was seen a few times. J is TRBJ1-4 and V is TRBV12-3 or TRBV12-4; no reliable D call. V dropped 2 bases and J dropped 3 bases, with 7 bases sitting between them. The CDR3 consists of 14 residues. CDR3 protein: CASSLWGSNEKLFF. In nucleotides, the CDR3 is TGTGCCAGCAGTTTATGGGGATCTAATGAAAAACTGTTTTTT.